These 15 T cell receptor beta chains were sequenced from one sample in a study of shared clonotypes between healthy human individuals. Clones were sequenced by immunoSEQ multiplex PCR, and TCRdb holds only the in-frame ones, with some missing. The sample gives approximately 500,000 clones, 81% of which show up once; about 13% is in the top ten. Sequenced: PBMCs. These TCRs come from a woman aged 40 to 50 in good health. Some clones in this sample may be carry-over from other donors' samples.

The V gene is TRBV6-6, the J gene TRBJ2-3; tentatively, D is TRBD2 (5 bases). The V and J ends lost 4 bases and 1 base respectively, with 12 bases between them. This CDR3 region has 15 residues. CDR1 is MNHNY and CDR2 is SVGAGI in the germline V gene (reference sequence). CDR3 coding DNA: TGTGCCAGCAGTTTGGGAGTGGCGGGCACAGATACGCAGTATTTT. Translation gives CASSLGVAGTDTQYF.

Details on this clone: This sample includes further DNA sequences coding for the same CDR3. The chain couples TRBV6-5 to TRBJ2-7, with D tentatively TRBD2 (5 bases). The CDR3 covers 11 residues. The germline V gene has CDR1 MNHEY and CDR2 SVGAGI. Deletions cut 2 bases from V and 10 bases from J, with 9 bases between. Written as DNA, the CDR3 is TGTGCCAGCAGTTACATCGGGGAACAGTACTTC. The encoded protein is CASSYIGEQYF.

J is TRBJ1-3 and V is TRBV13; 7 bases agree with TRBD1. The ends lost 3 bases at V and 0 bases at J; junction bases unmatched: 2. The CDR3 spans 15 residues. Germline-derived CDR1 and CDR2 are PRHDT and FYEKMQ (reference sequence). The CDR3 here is CASSLGQSSGNTIYF. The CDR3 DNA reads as TGTGCCAGCAGCTTGGGACAGAGCTCTGGAAACACCATATATTTT.

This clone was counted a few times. The CDR3 sequence is CASSHDRVHEQYF. The CDR3 nucleotides are TGTGCCAGCAGCCACGACAGGGTCCACGAGCAGTACTTC. V usage is TRBV4-2 and J usage is TRBJ2-7; TRBD1 matches 7 bases. Germline lookup yields CDR1 LGHNA and CDR2 YNFKEQ. The CDR3 spans 13 residues. V was pared by 3 bases and J by 5 bases, with 4 bases of the junction left unmatched.

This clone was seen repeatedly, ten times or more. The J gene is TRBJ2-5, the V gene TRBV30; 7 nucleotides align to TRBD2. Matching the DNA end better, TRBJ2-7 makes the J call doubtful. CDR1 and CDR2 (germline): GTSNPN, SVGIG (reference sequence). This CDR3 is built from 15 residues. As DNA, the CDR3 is TGTGCCTGGAGTGGTCAGGCGGGAGTTGCCTACGAGCAGTACTTC. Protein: CAWSGQAGVAYEQYF.

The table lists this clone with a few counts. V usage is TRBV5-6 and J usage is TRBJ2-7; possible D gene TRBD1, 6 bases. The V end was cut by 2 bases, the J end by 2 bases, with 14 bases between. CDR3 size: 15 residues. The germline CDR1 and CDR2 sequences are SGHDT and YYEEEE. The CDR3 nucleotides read TGTGCCAGCAGCTTACCCGGACAGCTAGCCTACGAGCAGTACTTC. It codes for CASSLPGQLAYEQYF.

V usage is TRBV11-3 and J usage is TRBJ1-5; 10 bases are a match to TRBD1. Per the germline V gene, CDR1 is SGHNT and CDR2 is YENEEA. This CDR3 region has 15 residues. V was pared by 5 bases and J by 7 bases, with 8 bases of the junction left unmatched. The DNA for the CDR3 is TGTGCCAGCAGCCCGCCGACAGGGGGCGGACAGCCCCAGCATTTT. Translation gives CASSPPTGGGQPQHF.

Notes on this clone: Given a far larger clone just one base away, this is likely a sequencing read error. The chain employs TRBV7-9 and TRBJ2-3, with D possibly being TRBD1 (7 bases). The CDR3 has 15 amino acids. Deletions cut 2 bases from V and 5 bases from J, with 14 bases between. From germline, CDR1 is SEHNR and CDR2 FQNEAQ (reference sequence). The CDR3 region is CASSLMQGGGDTQYF. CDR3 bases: TGTGCCAGCAGCTTAATGCAGGGGGGTGGAGATACGCAGTATTTT. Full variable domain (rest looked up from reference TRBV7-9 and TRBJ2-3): DTGVSQNPRHKITKRGQNVTFRCDPISEHNRLYWYRQTLGQGPEFLTYFQNEAQLEKSRLLSDRFSAERPKGSFSTLEIQRTEQGDSAMYLCASSLMQGGGDTQYFGPGTRLTVL.

The CDR3 sequence: CASRQGQNQPQHF. The CDR3 coding sequence is TGTGCCTCTAGACAGGGGCAAAATCAGCCCCAGCATTTT. The chain is built from TRBV19 and TRBJ1-5; TRBD1 matches at 8 bases. V lost 11 bases and J lost 4; bases outside the gene matches: 7. Germline values: CDR1 LNHDA, CDR2 SQIVND (reference sequence). The CDR3 has 13 amino acids.

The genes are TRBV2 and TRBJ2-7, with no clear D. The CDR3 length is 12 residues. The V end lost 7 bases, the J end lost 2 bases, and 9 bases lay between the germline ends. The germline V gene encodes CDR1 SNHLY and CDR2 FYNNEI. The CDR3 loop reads CASTYGPYEQYF. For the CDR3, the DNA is TGTGCCAGCACTTACGGACCCTACGAGCAGTACTTC. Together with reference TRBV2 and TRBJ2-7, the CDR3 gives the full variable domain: EPEVTQTPSHQVTQMGQEVILRCVPISNHLYFYWYRQILGQKVEFLVSFYNNEISEKSEIFDDQFSVERPDGSNFTLKIRSTKLEDSAMYFCASTYGPYEQYFGPGTRLTVT.

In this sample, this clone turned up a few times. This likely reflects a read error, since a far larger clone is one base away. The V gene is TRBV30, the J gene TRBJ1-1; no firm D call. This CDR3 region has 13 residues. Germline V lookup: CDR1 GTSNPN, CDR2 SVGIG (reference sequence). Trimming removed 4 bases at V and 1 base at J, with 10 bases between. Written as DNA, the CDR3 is TGTGCCTGGAATCGGCTGTGGAACACTGAAGCTTTCTTT. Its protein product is CAWNRLWNTEAFF.

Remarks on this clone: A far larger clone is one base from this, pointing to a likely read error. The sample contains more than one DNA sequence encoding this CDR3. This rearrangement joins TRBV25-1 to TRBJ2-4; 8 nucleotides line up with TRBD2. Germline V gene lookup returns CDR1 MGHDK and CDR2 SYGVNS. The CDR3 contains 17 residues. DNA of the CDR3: TGCGCCAGCAGTGGACGGGTAGCGGGATCAGCCAAAAACATTCAGTACTTC. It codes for CASSGRVAGSAKNIQYF.

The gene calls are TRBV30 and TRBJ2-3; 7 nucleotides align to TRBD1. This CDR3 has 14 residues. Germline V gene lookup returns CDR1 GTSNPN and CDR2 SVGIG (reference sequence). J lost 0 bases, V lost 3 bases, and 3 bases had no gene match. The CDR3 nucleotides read TGTGCCTGGAGCATGACAGGGAGCACAGATACGCAGTATTTT. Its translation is CAWSMTGSTDTQYF.

Here the CDR3 DNA reads TGTGCCAGCAGTGGGGGACTAGCAAGCGATACGCAGTATTTT. This translates into CASSGGLASDTQYF. J is TRBJ2-3 and V is TRBV6-5; 9 nucleotides align to TRBD2. CDR3 length equals 14 residues. The V gene's germline CDR1 is MNHEY and CDR2 SVGAGI. J was trimmed by 6 bases and V by 5 bases; bases with no gene match: 6.

CDR3 sequence (DNA): TGTGCCAGCAGCTTGCCCCCGGGACAGCCAGTTGCTGAAGCTTTCTTT. Translating gives CASSLPPGQPVAEAFF. The V and J genes are TRBV7-2 and TRBJ1-1; TRBD1 matches 7 bases. Germline values: CDR1 SGHTA, CDR2 FQGNSA. The trim removed 3 bases at V and 6 bases at J, leaving 13 bases unmatched. The CDR3 has 16 amino acids.